The clone carrying this TCR beta chain was recorded once. What it recognizes is unknown. The sample comes from a study of OX40 agonist ivuxolimab in advanced cancers. Overall study context: Ivuxolimab, an antibody acting as an agonist of OX40 (CD134), was used to treat patients. Study-level findings and limits: Also present in some nonresponders was a low level of normalized T-cell clonal expansion.

Profiling relied on immunoSEQ multiplex PCR, and the TCRdb table lists in-frame clones only, not all of them. The data show some 69,000 clones, around nine tenths seen once. The input for sequencing was CD4+ or CD8+ T cells sorted from blood, taken in a trial of the OX40 agonist ivuxolimab. This TCR derives from an adult with an advanced solid tumor such as melanoma, head and neck, liver or kidney cancer.

Here the CDR3 reads CASSPYVGLAGFEQFF. As DNA, the CDR3 is TGTGCCAGCAGCCCGTATGTGGGACTAGCGGGGTTTGAGCAGTTCTTC. This sequence joins TRBV5-6 and TRBJ2-1; 13 bases are shared with TRBD2. Germline V gives CDR1 SGHDT, CDR2 YYEEEE. The CDR3 runs 16 residues. The ends lost 4 bases at V and 9 bases at J; junction bases unmatched: 10.